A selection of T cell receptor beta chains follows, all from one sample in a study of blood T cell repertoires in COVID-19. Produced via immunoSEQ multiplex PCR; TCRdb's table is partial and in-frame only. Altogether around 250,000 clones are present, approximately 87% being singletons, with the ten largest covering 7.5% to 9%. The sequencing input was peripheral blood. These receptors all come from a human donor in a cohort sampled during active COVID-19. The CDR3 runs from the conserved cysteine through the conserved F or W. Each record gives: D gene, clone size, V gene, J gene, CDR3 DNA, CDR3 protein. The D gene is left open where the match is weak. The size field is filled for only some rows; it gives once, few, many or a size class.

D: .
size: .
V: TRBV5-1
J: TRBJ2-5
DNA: TGCGCCAGCAGCTTACTAGGACGGCTTCAAGAGACCCAGTACTTC
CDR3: CASSLLGRLQETQYF

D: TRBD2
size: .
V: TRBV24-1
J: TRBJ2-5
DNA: TGTGCCACCAGTGATCGACTAGCGGGAGTGGAGACCCAGTACTTC
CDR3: CATSDRLAGVETQYF

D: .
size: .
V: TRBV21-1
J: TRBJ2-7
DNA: TGTGCCAGCCTACCCCAGAGACAATACTACGAGCAGTACTTC
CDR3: CASLPQRQYYEQYF

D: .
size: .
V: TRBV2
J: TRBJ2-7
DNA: TGTGCCAGCAGACTACACAGCGGCGATTACGAGCAGTACTTC
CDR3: CASRLHSGDYEQYF

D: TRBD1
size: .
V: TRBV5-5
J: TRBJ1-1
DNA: TGTGCCAGCAGCTCCCGACAGGGGAACACTGAAGCTTTCTTT
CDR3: CASSSRQGNTEAFF

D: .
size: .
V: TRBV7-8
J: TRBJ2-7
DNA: TGTGCCAGCAGCTTTAGACAGGACCCCGTATTC
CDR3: CASSFRQDPVF

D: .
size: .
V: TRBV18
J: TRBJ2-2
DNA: TGTGCCAGCTCACGACAGACCGGGGAGCTGTTTTTT
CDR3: CASSRQTGELFF

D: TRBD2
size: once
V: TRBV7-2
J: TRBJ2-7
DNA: TGTGCCAGCAGCTTCGGCGGGGGACCCTACGAGCAGTACTTC
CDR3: CASSFGGGPYEQYF

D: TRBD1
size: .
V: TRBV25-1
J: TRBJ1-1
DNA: TGTGCCAGTAAAATCGAACAGGGGGCAGCTTTCTTT
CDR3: CASKIEQGAAFF

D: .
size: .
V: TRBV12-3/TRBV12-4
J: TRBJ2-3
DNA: TGTGCCAGCAGTTTATCAGGGACAGATACGCAGTATTTT
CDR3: CASSLSGTDTQYF

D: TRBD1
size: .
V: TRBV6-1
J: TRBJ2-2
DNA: TGTGCCAGCAGTGACAGGGGGTTCGCCGGGGAGCTGTTTTTT
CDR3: CASSDRGFAGELFF

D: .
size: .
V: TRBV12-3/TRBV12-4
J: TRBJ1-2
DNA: TGTGCCAGCACCGGGAATCCTAACTATGGCTACACCTTC
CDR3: CASTGNPNYGYTF

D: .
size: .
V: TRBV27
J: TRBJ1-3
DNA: TGTGCCAGCAGTCTTGGAGGGGCTGGAAACACCATATATTTT
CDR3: CASSLGGAGNTIYF

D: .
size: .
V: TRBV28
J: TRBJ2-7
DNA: TGTGCCAGCAGTTTATCAATTCCCAGTTCTGTCTACGAGCAGTACTTC
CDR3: CASSLSIPSSVYEQYF

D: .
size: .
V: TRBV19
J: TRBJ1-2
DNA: TGTGCCAGTAGTATAGCTGGGAGTTACACCTTC
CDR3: CASSIAGSYTF

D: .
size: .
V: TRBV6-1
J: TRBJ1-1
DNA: TGTGCCAGCAGTGAATGGAGGGACACTGAAGCTTTCTTT
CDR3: CASSEWRDTEAFF

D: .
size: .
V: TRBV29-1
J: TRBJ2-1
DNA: TGCAGCCCCCCCTCAGGGCCAAGCAGCTCCTACAATGAGCAGTTCTTC
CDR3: CSPPSGPSSSYNEQFF

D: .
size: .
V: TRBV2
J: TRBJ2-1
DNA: TGTGCCAGCAGTGACAGGGGTCATTTCAATGAGCAGTTCTTC
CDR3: CASSDRGHFNEQFF

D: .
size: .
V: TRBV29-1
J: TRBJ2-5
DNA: TGCAGCGTTCGGCGGTCTCAAGAGACCCAGTACTTC
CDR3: CSVRRSQETQYF

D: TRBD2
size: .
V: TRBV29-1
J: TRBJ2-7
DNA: TGCAGCGTCCTTGGGATACTAGCGAGACCCTACGAGCAGTACTTC
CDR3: CSVLGILARPYEQYF

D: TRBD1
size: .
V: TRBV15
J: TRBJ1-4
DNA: TGTGCCACCAGCTTCCGGACAGGGGGCGTTGGTGAAAAACTGTTTTTT
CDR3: CATSFRTGGVGEKLFF

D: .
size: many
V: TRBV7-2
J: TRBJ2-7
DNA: TGTGCCAGCAGCCCTGGCGACTGGGAGGACGAGCAGTACTTC
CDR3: CASSPGDWEDEQYF

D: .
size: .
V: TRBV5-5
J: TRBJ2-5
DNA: TGTGCCAGCAGCTTAGAGGGGGCGGGAAAAGAGACCCAGTACTTC
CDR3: CASSLEGAGKETQYF

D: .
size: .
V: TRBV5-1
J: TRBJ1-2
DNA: TGCGCCAGCAGAACAGGCACCGTCTATGGCTACACCTTC
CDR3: CASRTGTVYGYTF

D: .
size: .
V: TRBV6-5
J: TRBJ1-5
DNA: TGTGCCAGCAGCCGACAGTTTGGCAATCAGCCCCAGCATTTT
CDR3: CASSRQFGNQPQHF

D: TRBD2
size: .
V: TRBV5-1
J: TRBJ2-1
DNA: TGCGCCAGCAGCAACGGACATTCTAGCGGGGGGGCTAGCAATGAGCAGTTCTTC
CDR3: CASSNGHSSGGASNEQFF

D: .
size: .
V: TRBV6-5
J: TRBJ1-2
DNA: TGTGCCAGCAGTCTCAGGGACACGAACTATGGCTACACCTTC
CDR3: CASSLRDTNYGYTF

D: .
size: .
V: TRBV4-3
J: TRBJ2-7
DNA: TGCGCCAGCAGCCAAGATCCCCCGGGGTCCTACGAGCAGTACTTC
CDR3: CASSQDPPGSYEQYF

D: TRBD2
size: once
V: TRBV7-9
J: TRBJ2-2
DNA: TGTGCCAGCAGCCTCCTACCCACTAGCGCCACCGGGGAGCTGTTTTTT
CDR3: CASSLLPTSATGELFF

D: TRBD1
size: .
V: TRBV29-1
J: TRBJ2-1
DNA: TGCAGCGTTGCGGGACAGGGGGAAACTAGCTCCTACAATGAGCAGTTCTTC
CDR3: CSVAGQGETSSYNEQFF

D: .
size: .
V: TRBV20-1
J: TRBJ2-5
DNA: TGCAGTGCTAGTGAGACAATGACTGGTCTCAGGGCCCAGTACTTC
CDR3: CSASETMTGLRAQYF

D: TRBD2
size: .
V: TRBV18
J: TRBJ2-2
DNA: TGTGCCAGCTCACTATCCAGGACTAGCAACACCGGGGAGCTGTTTTTT
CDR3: CASSLSRTSNTGELFF

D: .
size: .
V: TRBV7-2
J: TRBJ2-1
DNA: TGTGCCAGCAGCCCAGGTACGGAGAAAACGGGGAAGAGCAATGAGCAGTTCTTC
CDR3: CASSPGTEKTGKSNEQFF

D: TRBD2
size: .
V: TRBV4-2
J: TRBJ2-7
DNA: TGTGCCAGCAGCCAAGGGACTAGCGGGGGCCCTTTCCCTAGGGAGCAGTACTTC
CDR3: CASSQGTSGGPFPREQYF

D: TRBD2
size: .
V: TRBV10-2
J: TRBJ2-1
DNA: TGCGCCAGCAGGGGGATTGGCGGGAGCTCCTACAATGAGCAGTTCTTC
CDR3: CASRGIGGSSYNEQFF

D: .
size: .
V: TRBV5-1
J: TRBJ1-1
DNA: TGCGCCAGCAGCTTGGCTCGTTCAGGGGCGTTGTACACTGAAGCTTTCTTT
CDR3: CASSLARSGALYTEAFF

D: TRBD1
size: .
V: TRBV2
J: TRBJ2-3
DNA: TGTGCCAGCAGTGAATTCGACCGACCGGGACAGGAGACAGATACGCAGTATTTT
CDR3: CASSEFDRPGQETDTQYF

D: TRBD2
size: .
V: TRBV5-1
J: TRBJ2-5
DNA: TGCGCCAGCAGCTTGGTTCTGGCGCGGGGGGGAGAGACCCAGTACTTC
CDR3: CASSLVLARGGETQYF